One and the same sample provided the 21 T cell receptor beta chains below, sequenced in a study of glioma-infiltrating T cells. The iRepertoire nested amplicon-rescue multiplex PCR amplified TCR alpha and beta CDR3s from RNA. Each CDR3 protein gets one entry after TCRdb re-called the multiplex PCR reads with MiXCR. The sample consists of a few thousand distinct CDR3 sequences, approximately 33% of them appearing once. The sequenced sample consisted of glioma tissue, nonneoplastic brain tissue, or PBMCs (not recorded which). The receptors were sampled from a human donor with low-grade glioma or glioblastoma, undergoing nonglioma brain surgery, or in good health (not recorded which).

The chain links TRBV4-1 to TRBJ2-5; D uncertain. Germline values: CDR1 MGHRA, CDR2 YSYEKL. CDR3 length: 11 amino acids. The V end lost 10 bases, the J end lost 13 bases, and 19 bases lay between the germline ends. The CDR3 reads CANSQVGLRYF. In nucleotides, the CDR3 is TGCGCCAACAGTCAAGTTGGGCTCCGGTACTTC.

This clonotype was seen repeatedly, ten times or more. CDR3 loop: CAWELTGGAFNTEAFF. The CDR3 DNA follows: TGTGCCTGGGAACTCACAGGGGGCGCATTCAACACTGAAGCTTTCTTT. The genes are TRBV30 and TRBJ1-1, with 9 nucleotides matching TRBD1. V lost 5 bases and J lost 2; bases outside the gene matches: 12. Germline-derived CDR1 and CDR2 are GTSNPN and SVGIG (reference sequence). The CDR3 is 16 amino acids.

At least ten counts were recorded for this clonotype. The rearrangement uses TRBV4-3 and TRBJ1-1; TRBD1 is a possible D gene (5 bases). The ends were cut back, 1 base at V and 6 bases at J, with 12 bases in the middle. The CDR3 has 14 amino acids. CDR1 is LGHNA and CDR2 is YSLEER in the germline V gene. CDR3 sequence (DNA): TGCGCCAGCAGCCAAGGGTCAAAAGGGGCTGAAGCTTTCTTT. It is translated as CASSQGSKGAEAFF.

This clonotype is labeled medium-sized (0.01 to 0.1%). The chain carries TRBV2 and TRBJ1-2; 7 bases match TRBD1. The J segment lost 3 bases and the V segment lost 7 bases, leaving 11 bases of the junction unmatched. This CDR3 is built from 15 residues. Germline values: CDR1 SNHLY, CDR2 FYNNEI. CDR3 in amino acids: CASIREGGAHYGYTF. The CDR3, as DNA: TGTGCCAGCATTAGGGAAGGGGGCGCGCACTATGGCTACACCTTC. Filled out from reference TRBV2 and TRBJ1-2, the complete variable domain reads EPEVTQTPSHQVTQMGQEVILRCVPISNHLYFYWYRQILGQKVEFLVSFYNNEISEKSEIFDDQFSVERPDGSNFTLKIRSTKLEDSAMYFCASIREGGAHYGYTFGSGTRLTVV.

Comments on this clonotype: Its ends do not fully match the called genes, so a read error is possible. The rearrangement links TRBV29-1 to TRBJ2-5, with TRBD2 matching over 11 bases. Germline V gene data show CDR1 as SQVTM and CDR2 as ANQGSEA. The CDR3 is made up of 13 amino acids. CDR3 region: CRVGSGLAETKYF. CDR3 bases: TGCAGAGTCGGATCGGGACTAGCGGAGACCAAGTACTTC.

This clonotype was recorded at least ten times. Here the CDR3 omits its conserved ending phenylalanine or tryptophan, so a read error is the likely source. It is unclear where the CDR3 begins or ends on the DNA, so no DNA is shown, and the CDR3 is as TCRdb lists it. The chain uses TRBV11-2 and TRBJ2-7; TRBD1, the D gene given by the table, was not confirmed from the DNA. CDR1 is SGHAT and CDR2 is FQNNGV in the germline V gene. The CDR3 length equals 12 residues, ends included. The CDR3 sequence is CASLPPQDKVSL.

This clonotype rates as medium-sized. The chain is built from TRBV14 and TRBJ2-1, with D possibly called TRBD1 or TRBD2 (5 bases each). Germline lookup yields CDR1 SGHDN and CDR2 FVKESK. With 1 base removed from V and 4 bases from J, the gap between germline ends came to 17 bases. The CDR3 contains 17 residues. The CDR3: CASSQGPLGAGYNEQFF. CDR3 bases: TGTGCCAGCAGCCAAGGACCCCTCGGGGCAGGGTACAATGAGCAGTTCTTC.

By share, this clonotype ranks as medium-sized. The V gene is TRBV7-9, the J gene TRBJ2-7, with D perhaps TRBD2 (5 bases). There are 12 residues in the CDR3. The germline V gene has CDR1 SEHNR and CDR2 FQNEAQ (reference sequence). The V end was cut by 5 bases, the J end by 4 bases, with 9 bases between. CDR3 sequence: CASSIGEYEQYF. CDR3 nucleotide sequence: TGTGCCAGCAGCATCGGGGAGTACGAGCAGTACTTC.

This clonotype is labeled medium-sized. The rearrangement links TRBV6-1 to TRBJ2-4; a possible D gene is TRBD2 (7 bases). Germline V gene lookup returns CDR1 MNHNS and CDR2 SASEGT. V lost 7 bases and J 0 bases, leaving 13 bases between the germline ends. The CDR3 runs to 15 residues. CDR3 nucleotides: TGTGCCAGCACCGAGGGGGGGCTAGCCAAAAACATTCAGTACTTC. Protein: CASTEGGLAKNIQYF.

This clonotype is classed as large. The chain recombines TRBV6-1 with TRBJ2-1; tentative D call: TRBD2 (5 bases). CDR3 length: 13 amino acids. Looked up from germline, CDR1 is MNHNS and CDR2 is SASEGT. Trimming stripped 5 bases from V and 8 bases from J, with 13 bases between. CDR3 residues: CASSWAYSDEQFF. CDR3 nucleotides: TGTGCCAGCAGTTGGGCCTATAGCGATGAGCAGTTCTTC.

By share, this clonotype counts as large (0.1 to 1%). V usage is TRBV20-1 and J usage is TRBJ1-6; 7 bases align to TRBD1. The junction had 7 bases not matched to a gene; V was cut back by 4 bases and J by 7 bases. Germline CDR1 DFQATT, CDR2 SNEGSKA (reference sequence). The CDR3 spans 14 residues. Here the CDR3 reads CSAIPGQRNSPLHF. In DNA form, the CDR3 reads TGCAGTGCTATTCCGGGACAGCGGAATTCACCCCTCCACTTT.

A remark on this clonotype: At one end, the junction sequence differs from germline, possibly due to a read error. This sequence joins TRBV29-1 and TRBJ2-1; 7 bases map to TRBD2. This CDR3 spans 16 amino acids. Looked up from germline, CDR1 is SQVTM and CDR2 is ANQGSEA. The CDR3 DNA follows: TGCAGCGCTGAATGGGGAGGGTATAGGTCCTACAATGGGCAGTTCTTC. Its translation: CSAEWGGYRSYNGQFF.

This clonotype has only one observation. The chain couples TRBV7-2 to TRBJ2-3, with a weak D call TRBD2 (5 bases). CDR3 length: 13 residues. CDR1 and CDR2 (germline): SGHTA, FQGNSA. Trimming removed 6 bases at V and 8 bases at J, with 15 bases between. DNA for the CDR3: TGTGCCAGCAGAGCCAAGGACTCAGCTACGCAGTATTTT. This encodes CASRAKDSATQYF.

CDR3 bases: TGTGCCAGCCTTGCAACGGGGGGGGAGACCCAGTACTTC. Translation: CASLATGGETQYF. V and J are TRBV6-2 or TRBV6-3 and TRBJ2-5; TRBD2 agrees at 8 bases. The V gene end was trimmed by 8 bases and the J gene end by 5 bases; junction bases not matched to a gene: 7. The CDR3 loop spans 13 amino acids. CDR1 and CDR2 from the germline V gene are MNHEY and SVGEGT.

By frequency in the sample, this clonotype is medium-sized. The chain has TRBV12-3 or TRBV12-4 and TRBJ2-1, with a weak D call TRBD2 (6 bases). Trimming left V 3 bases short and J 1 base short, with 13 bases between. The CDR3 contains 16 residues. The CDR3: CASSFRLAWSYNEQFF. In DNA form, the CDR3 reads TGTGCCAGCAGTTTTCGGCTAGCGTGGTCCTACAATGAGCAGTTCTTC.

Regarding this clonotype: A single base separates this from a much larger clone, so it may be a read error. This chain connects TRBV29-1 to TRBJ2-3, with D possibly being TRBD2 (5 bases). The CDR3 is 15 amino acids. The V gene's germline CDR1 is SQVTM and CDR2 ANQGSEA. V was clipped by 6 bases and J by 1 base, with 17 bases between them. CDR3 DNA: TGCAGCGTCGAAACGACTATCGTGGGCACAGATACGCAGTATTTT. Its protein is CSVETTIVGTDTQYF.

This clonotype was counted at least ten times. This chain links TRBV7-9 with TRBJ1-3, with D unclear. Germline CDR1 SEHNR, CDR2 FQNEAQ (reference sequence). The CDR3 covers 18 residues. Trimming stripped 1 base from V and 0 bases from J, with 16 bases between. The CDR3 nucleotides are TGTGCCAGCAGCTTAGGCGGACTCCAGCGAAGCTCTGGAAACACCATATATTTT. Translating gives CASSLGGLQRSSGNTIYF.

This clonotype is termed medium-sized. The CDR3 DNA follows: TGTGCCAGCAGTTCTCCCCCGGGGGACCTCCCCGATACCCAGTACTTC. It is translated as CASSSPPGDLPDTQYF. The V call is TRBV6-1, the J call TRBJ2-5, with a possible D match to TRBD2 (6 bases). Germline lookup yields CDR1 MNHNS and CDR2 SASEGT. This CDR3 is 16 amino acids long. The V end lost 5 bases, the J end lost 8 bases, and 24 bases lay between the germline ends.

Sample share makes this clonotype medium-sized. The chain recombines TRBV2 with TRBJ2-3, with 7 bases fitting TRBD2. The junction had 4 bases not matched to a gene; V was cut back by 9 bases and J by 4 bases. CDR1 SNHLY and CDR2 FYNNEI come from the germline V gene. CDR3 length equals 12 residues. DNA of the CDR3: TGTGCCAGTTTGGCGGGGGCAGATACGCAGTATTTT. Residues: CASLAGADTQYF.

This chain connects TRBV6-6 to TRBJ2-7; D assignment may be TRBD1 or TRBD2 (6 bases each). This CDR3 region has 15 residues. CDR1 is MNHNY, CDR2 SVGAGI, per germline (reference sequence). V lost 2 bases and J 0 bases, leaving 11 bases between the germline ends. In DNA, the CDR3 is TGTGCCAGCAGTTACCACGAGGGGGGCTCCTACGAGCAGTACTTC. Its translation is CASSYHEGGSYEQYF.

This clonotype is judged medium-sized. The V and J genes are TRBV7-9 and TRBJ1-1, with D unclear. There are 14 residues in the CDR3. Trimming pared 1 base from V and 5 bases from J, leaving 11 bases between. Germline V gene lookup returns CDR1 SEHNR and CDR2 FQNEAQ (reference sequence). CDR3 DNA sequence: TGTGCCAGCAGCTTAGGGGCCTTTGAGACTGAAGCTTTCTTT. This encodes CASSLGAFETEAFF.